A single sample gave rise to the 21 T cell receptor beta chains below, sequenced in a study of monozygotic twins with inflammatory bowel disease. From the 5' RACE reads, TCRdb lists one entry per CDR3 protein and no DNA. Found here are more than 110,000 distinct CDR3 sequences; the top ten clones hold 0.95% to 1.5%. Specimen: blood. All receptors derive from a human donor with ulcerative colitis or Crohn's disease, or a healthy co-twin of an affected twin (not recorded which).

The rearrangement uses TRBV12-3 or TRBV12-4 and TRBJ1-5; TCRdb's D gene call, TRBD1, goes unchecked for lack of DNA. The CDR3 is 13 amino acids. CDR3: CASSLIGDQPQHF.

The CDR3 protein is CASSLARLAATQYF. This chain links TRBV7-8 with TRBJ2-3; TCRdb designates TRBD2, a call that cannot be tested without DNA. This CDR3 is 14 amino acids long. Germline V CDR1 and CDR2: SGHVS, FQNEAQ.

The rearrangement joins TRBV5-1 to TRBJ2-7; TCRdb reports TRBD2, a call that lacks DNA to check it against. CDR1 is SGHRS and CDR2 is YFSETQ in the germline V gene. The CDR3 covers 17 residues. The chain's CDR3 is CASSPAVTGGRKFEQYF.

The chain recombines TRBV7-8 with TRBJ2-3. The CDR3 covers 12 residues. Looked up from germline, CDR1 is SGHVS and CDR2 is FQNEAQ. CDR3 protein: CASSRSRDTQYF.

This chain's CDR3 is CASSHKPGRPDEQYF. The rearrangement links TRBV27 to TRBJ2-7; TCRdb's D call of TRBD1 is untestable without DNA. This CDR3 comprises 15 residues. Germline lookup yields CDR1 MNHEY and CDR2 SMNVEV (reference sequence).

V usage is TRBV20-1 and J usage is TRBJ1-3. Looked up from germline, CDR1 is DFQATT and CDR2 is SNEGSKA (reference sequence). The CDR3 contains 12 residues. The CDR3 protein is CSAKQSGNTIYF.

V is TRBV7-2 and J is TRBJ1-5; no DNA is available, so the TRBD1 call from TCRdb remains unchecked. Germline lookup yields CDR1 SGHTA and CDR2 FQGNSA. CDR3 length equals 14 residues. The CDR3 protein is CASSLRGGQQPQHF.

The chain couples TRBV9 to TRBJ2-2; the TCRdb D gene call, TRBD1, has no DNA to confirm it. This CDR3 has 15 residues. Germline assignment: CDR1 SGDLS and CDR2 YYNGEE. CDR3 sequence reads: CASSVEVRGSGELFF.

The rearrangement joins TRBV7-2 to TRBJ1-1; TCRdb reports TRBD1, a call that lacks DNA to check it against. There are 15 residues in the CDR3. CDR1 is SGHTA and CDR2 is FQGNSA in the germline V gene. CDR3 region: CASSLVRGGDTEAFF.

The V call is TRBV20-1, the J call TRBJ2-4; TCRdb indicates TRBD1, and absent DNA this call remains unverified. Germline V gene lookup returns CDR1 DFQATT and CDR2 SNEGSKA (reference sequence). The CDR3 is made up of 13 amino acids. The CDR3 loop is CSARPIAKNIQYF.

J is TRBJ2-7 and V is TRBV2; the TCRdb D gene call, TRBD1, has no DNA to confirm it. CDR3 length: 13 residues. The V gene's germline CDR1 is SNHLY and CDR2 FYNNEI. CDR3 region: CASGAISSYEQYF.

The chain uses TRBV29-1 and TRBJ2-2; the TCRdb D gene call, TRBD2, has no DNA to confirm it. The CDR3 contains 13 residues. CDR1 SQVTM and CDR2 ANQGSEA come from the germline V gene. The CDR3 loop is CSVMVEGSGELFF.

The chain links TRBV5-1 to TRBJ1-1. Germline V CDR1 and CDR2: SGHRS, YFSETQ. CDR3 length: 14 residues. The CDR3 sequence: CASSPVQLNTEAFF.

The gene calls are TRBV24-1 and TRBJ1-2. The CDR3 length is 15 residues. Germline loops: CDR1 KGHDR, CDR2 SFDVKD. CDR3 loop: CATSDPIHVPLGYTF.

This chain uses TRBV20-1 with TRBJ1-5; the TCRdb call, TRBD1, lacks DNA for checking. The CDR3 runs to 13 residues. The germline CDR1 and CDR2 sequences are DFQATT and SNEGSKA (reference sequence). The CDR3 reads CSARPSHDQPQHF.

The gene calls are TRBV30 and TRBJ1-1; TCRdb picks TRBD1, but there is no DNA to check that call. Germline V gene data show CDR1 as GTSNPN and CDR2 as SVGIG (reference sequence). The CDR3 length is 12 residues. CDR3 residues: CAWNREFPEAFF.

This chain links TRBV5-1 with TRBJ1-2; TCRdb's assignment of TRBD1 cannot be checked, as there is no DNA. There are 16 residues in the CDR3. CDR1 is SGHRS and CDR2 is YFSETQ in the germline V gene. Here the CDR3 reads CASSLSQGQSNYGYTF. The full variable domain, with the rest looked up from reference TRBV5-1 and TRBJ1-2, is KAGVTQTPRYLIKTRGQQVTLSCSPISGHRSVSWYQQTPGQGLQFLFEYFSETQRNKGNFPGRFSGRQFSNSRSEMNVSTLELGDSALYLCASSLSQGQSNYGYTFGSGTRLTVV.

The chain recombines TRBV25-1 with TRBJ2-1; TCRdb outputs TRBD1, but without DNA this stays unchecked. The CDR3 consists of 17 residues. In germline, CDR1 is MGHDK, CDR2 SYGVNS. The CDR3 protein is CASSEYRGGGWNNEQFF.

This chain links TRBV12-3 or TRBV12-4 with TRBJ1-1; the TRBD1 assignment by TCRdb is unverifiable without DNA. The CDR3 totals 13 residues. The CDR3 is CASSLGVWGDTFF.

The V and J genes are TRBV5-5 and TRBJ1-2; the TCRdb D gene call, TRBD1, has no DNA to confirm it. The length of the CDR3 is 16 residues. Germline CDR1 SGHKS, CDR2 YYEKEE (reference sequence). CDR3 sequence: CASSLDTGGAGYGYTF.

The V call is TRBV29-1, the J call TRBJ2-4. Per the germline V gene, CDR1 is SQVTM and CDR2 is ANQGSEA. This CDR3 comprises 13 residues. The CDR3 sequence is CSVQKSGKNIQYF. Together with reference TRBV29-1 and TRBJ2-4, the CDR3 gives the full variable domain: SAVISQKPSRDICQRGTSLTIQCQVDSQVTMMFWYRQQPGQSLTLIATANQGSEATYESGFVIDKFPISRPNLTFSTLTVSNMSPEDSSIYLCSVQKSGKNIQYFGAGTRLSVL.